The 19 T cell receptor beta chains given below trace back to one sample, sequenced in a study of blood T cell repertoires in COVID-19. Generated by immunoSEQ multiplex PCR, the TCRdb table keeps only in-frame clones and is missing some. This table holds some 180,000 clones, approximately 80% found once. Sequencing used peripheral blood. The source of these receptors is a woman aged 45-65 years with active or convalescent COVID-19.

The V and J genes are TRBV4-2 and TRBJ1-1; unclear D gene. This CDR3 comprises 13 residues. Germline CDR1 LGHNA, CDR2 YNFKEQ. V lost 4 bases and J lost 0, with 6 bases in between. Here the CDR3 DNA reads TGTGCCAGCAGCCGAGGAGTGAACACTGAAGCTTTCTTT. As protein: CASSRGVNTEAFF.

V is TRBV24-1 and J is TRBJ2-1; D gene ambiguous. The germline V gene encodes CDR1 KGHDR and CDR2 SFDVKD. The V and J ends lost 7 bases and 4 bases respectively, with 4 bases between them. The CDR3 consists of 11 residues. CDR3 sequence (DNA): TGTGCCACCAGACGGTACAATGAGCAGTTCTTC. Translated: CATRRYNEQFF.

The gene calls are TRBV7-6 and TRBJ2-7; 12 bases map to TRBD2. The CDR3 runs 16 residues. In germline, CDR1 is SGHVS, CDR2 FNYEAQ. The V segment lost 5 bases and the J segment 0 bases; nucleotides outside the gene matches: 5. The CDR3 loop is CASSNGLAGRSYEQYF. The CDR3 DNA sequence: TGTGCCAGCAGCAACGGACTAGCGGGACGCTCCTACGAGCAGTACTTC.

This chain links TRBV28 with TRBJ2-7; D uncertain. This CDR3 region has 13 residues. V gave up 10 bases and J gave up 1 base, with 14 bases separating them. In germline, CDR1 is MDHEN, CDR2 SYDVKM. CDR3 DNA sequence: TGTGCCACCCAACCTCCAGGATCCTACGAGCAGTACTTC. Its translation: CATQPPGSYEQYF.

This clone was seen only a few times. In DNA, the CDR3 is TGTGCCAGCAGTTCCGGGACAACCTATAGCAATCAGCCCCAGCATTTT. Translation gives CASSSGTTYSNQPQHF. The chain is built from TRBV28 and TRBJ1-5; D might be TRBD1 (6 bases). Deletions cut 4 bases from V and 0 bases from J, with 13 bases between. This CDR3 is built from 16 residues. Germline-derived CDR1 and CDR2 are MDHEN and SYDVKM.

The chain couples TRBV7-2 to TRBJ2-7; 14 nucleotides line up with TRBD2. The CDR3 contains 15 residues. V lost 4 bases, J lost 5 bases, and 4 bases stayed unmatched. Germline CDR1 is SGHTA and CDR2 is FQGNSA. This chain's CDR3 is CASSSQGLAGDEQYF. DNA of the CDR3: TGTGCCAGCAGCTCACAGGGACTAGCGGGAGACGAGCAGTACTTC.

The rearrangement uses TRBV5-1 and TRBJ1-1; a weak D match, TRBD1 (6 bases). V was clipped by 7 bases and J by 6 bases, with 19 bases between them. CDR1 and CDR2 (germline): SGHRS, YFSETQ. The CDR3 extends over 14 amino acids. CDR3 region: CASRQTGSPAEAFF. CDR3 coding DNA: TGCGCCAGCCGCCAAACAGGGAGTCCGGCTGAAGCTTTCTTT.

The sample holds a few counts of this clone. The CDR3 DNA reads as TGTGCCAGTAGTTCGACACGGGACAGGGTCGGCGAAAAACTGTTTTTT. As protein: CASSSTRDRVGEKLFF. The chain uses TRBV19 and TRBJ1-4, with 9 bases identical to TRBD1. With V trimmed by 5 bases and J by 8 bases, 12 bases remained unmatched. The CDR3 has 16 residues. Germline V gene sequence: CDR1 LNHDA, CDR2 SQIVND (reference sequence).

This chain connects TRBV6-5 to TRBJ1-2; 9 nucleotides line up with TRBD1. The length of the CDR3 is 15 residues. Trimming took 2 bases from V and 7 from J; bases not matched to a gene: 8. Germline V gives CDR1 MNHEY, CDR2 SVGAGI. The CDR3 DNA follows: TGTGCCAGCAGTTACAAGACAGGGGGGGCGCGTGGCTACACCTTC. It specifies CASSYKTGGARGYTF.

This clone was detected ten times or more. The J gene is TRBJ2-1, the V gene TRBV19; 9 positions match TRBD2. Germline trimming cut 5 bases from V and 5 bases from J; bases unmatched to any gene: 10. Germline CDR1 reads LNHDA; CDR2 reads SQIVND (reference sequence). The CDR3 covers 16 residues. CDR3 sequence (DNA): TGTGCCAGTAGTCCGACTAGCGGCGGGTCTCACAATGAGCAGTTCTTC. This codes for CASSPTSGGSHNEQFF.

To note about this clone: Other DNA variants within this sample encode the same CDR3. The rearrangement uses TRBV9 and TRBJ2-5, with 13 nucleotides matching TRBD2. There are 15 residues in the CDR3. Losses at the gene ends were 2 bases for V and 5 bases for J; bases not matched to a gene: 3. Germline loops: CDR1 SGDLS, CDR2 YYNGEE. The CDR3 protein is CASSVGLAGLETQYF. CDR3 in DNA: TGTGCCAGCAGCGTGGGACTAGCGGGATTGGAGACCCAGTACTTC.

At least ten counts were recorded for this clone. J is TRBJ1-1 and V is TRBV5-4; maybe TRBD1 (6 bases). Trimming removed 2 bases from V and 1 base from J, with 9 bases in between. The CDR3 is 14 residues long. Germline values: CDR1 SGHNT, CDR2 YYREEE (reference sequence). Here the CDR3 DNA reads TGTGCCAGCAGCTTCGGACAGACGAACACTGAAGCTTTCTTT. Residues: CASSFGQTNTEAFF.

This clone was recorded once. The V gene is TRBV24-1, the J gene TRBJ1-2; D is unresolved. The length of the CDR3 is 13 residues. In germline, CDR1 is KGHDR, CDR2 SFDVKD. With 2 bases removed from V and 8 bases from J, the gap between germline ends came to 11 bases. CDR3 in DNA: TGTGCCACCAGTGATTCAGGCAATCGGGGCTACACCTTC. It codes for CATSDSGNRGYTF.

This CDR3 reads CASSVRRGGYNEQFF. DNA of the CDR3: TGTGCCAGCAGCGTCCGGCGGGGGGGCTACAATGAGCAGTTCTTC. The rearrangement joins TRBV16 to TRBJ2-1; 9 bases fit TRBD2. The CDR3 is made up of 15 amino acids. CDR1 and CDR2 from the germline V gene are KGHSY and FQNENV. V lost 5 bases and J lost 3; bases outside the gene matches: 5.

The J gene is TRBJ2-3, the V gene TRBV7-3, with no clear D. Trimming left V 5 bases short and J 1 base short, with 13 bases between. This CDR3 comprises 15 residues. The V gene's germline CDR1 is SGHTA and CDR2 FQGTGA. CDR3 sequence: CASSPKPQRTDTQYF. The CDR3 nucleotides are TGTGCCAGCAGCCCCAAACCACAACGCACAGATACGCAGTATTTT.

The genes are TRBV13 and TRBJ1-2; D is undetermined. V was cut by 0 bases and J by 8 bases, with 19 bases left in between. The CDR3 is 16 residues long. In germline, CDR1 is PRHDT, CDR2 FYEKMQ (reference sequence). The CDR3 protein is CASSLGPPGRLQGYTF. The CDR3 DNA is TGTGCCAGCAGCTTAGGGCCCCCGGGGAGGCTTCAGGGCTACACCTTC.

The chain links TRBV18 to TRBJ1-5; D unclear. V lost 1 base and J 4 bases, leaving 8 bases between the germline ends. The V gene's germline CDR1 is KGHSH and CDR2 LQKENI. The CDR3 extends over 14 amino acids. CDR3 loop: CASSPRSGNQPQHF. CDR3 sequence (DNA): TGTGCCAGCTCACCACGGTCAGGAAATCAGCCCCAGCATTTT.

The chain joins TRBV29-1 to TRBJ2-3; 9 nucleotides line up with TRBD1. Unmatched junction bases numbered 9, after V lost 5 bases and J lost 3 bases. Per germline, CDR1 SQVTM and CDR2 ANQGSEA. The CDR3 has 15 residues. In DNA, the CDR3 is TGCAGCGTTCCGGGGGGACAGGGAGTGACAGATACGCAGTATTTT. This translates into CSVPGGQGVTDTQYF.

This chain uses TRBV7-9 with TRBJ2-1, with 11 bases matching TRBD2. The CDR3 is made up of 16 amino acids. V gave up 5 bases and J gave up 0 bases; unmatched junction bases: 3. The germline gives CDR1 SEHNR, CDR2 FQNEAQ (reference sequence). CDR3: CASSPLAGGSYNEQFF. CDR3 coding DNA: TGTGCCAGCAGCCCCCTAGCGGGGGGCTCCTACAATGAGCAGTTCTTC. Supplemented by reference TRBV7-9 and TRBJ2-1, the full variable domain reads DTGVSQNPRHKITKRGQNVTFRCDPISEHNRLYWYRQTLGQGPEFLTYFQNEAQLEKSRLLSDRFSAERPKGSFSTLEIQRTEQGDSAMYLCASSPLAGGSYNEQFFGPGTRLTVL.